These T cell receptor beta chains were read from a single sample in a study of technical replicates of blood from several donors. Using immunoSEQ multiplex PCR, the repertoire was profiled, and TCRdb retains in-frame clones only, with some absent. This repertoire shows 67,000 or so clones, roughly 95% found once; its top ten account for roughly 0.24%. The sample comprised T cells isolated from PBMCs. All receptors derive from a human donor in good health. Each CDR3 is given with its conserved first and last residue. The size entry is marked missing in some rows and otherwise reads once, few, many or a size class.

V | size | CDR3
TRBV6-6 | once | CASSYSGARNEQFF
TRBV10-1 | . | CAAPLNTNVYEQYF
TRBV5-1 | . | CASSLQASNTGELFF
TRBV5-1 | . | CASSFGLAGYEQYF
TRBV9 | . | CASSVGWSGTQYF
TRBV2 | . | CASQLRTSGGETQYF
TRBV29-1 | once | CSVEGVMNTEAFF
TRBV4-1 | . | CASSQVGQGGHEQYF
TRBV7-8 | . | CASTHAGLAGFYDEETQYF
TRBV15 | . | CATSSSSGPRTQYF
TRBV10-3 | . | CASEKIQGTAEAFF
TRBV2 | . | CASRVLAGADNEQFF
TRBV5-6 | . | CASSLTQGNQPQHF
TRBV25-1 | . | CASSEWGRGGNSPLHF
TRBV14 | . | CASSQGLAGVLETQYF
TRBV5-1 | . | CASSLTAYEQYF
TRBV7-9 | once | CASSSYTGGTPYNEQFF
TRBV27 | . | CASSLSGGGARSYNEQFF
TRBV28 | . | CASSLSREQYF
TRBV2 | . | CATKGGRNTGELFF
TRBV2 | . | CASRLKVLADAYEQYF
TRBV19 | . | CASSIPGSGVYEQYF
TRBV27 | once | CASSVQGENIQYF
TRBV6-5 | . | CASSKGGYNEKLFF
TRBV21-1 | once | CASSKDERQGSNQPQHF
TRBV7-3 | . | CASSLTLAGTDTDTQYF
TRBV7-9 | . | CASSPQGGEKLFF
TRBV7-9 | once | CASSFPVAGEDTQYF
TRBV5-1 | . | CASRRTIPDTQYF
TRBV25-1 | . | CASSERDLDGYTF
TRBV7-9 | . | CASSLDYWDSSITAFF
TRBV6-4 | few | CASSEEGAPSGYTF
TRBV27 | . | CASSLSLGGQSEETQYF
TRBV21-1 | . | CASSALGQGRHEQYF
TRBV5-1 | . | CASSLDRNTEAFF
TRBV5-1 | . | CASRVKLAGDTQYF
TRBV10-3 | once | CAISSPLAVPFDEQFF
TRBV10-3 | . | CAIRKDPREGSQATDTQYF
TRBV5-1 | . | CASSQTGLDSYEQYF
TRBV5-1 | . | CASTRGEKFGYTF
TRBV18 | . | CASSPTGGFQETQYF
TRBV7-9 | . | CASSIKVAGALPCEQFF
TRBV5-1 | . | CASSLGWGGGIQETQYF
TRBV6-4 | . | CASSVYRDGLGEQFF
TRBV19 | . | CASSVKQVSYEQYF
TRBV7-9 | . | CASSSTVVDEQYF
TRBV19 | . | CASSLGQGSNQPQHF
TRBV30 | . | CAWSVSSGGYEQYF
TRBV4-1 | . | CASSQEGAGLSYEQYF
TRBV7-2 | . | CASSLSGGLSYEQYF
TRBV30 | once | CAWSVRTSGGEKFF
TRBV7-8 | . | CASSLGPTGELFF
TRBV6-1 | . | CASSRGQGNTEAFF
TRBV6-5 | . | CASNRGGFVGEKLFF
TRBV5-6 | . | CASSLAYLGDRQQYF